The rows below give T cell receptor beta chains drawn from one sample of a study of T cells expressing NK-cell markers. One entry per CDR3 protein, without DNA, is what TCRdb gives after re-calling the 5' RACE reads. This sample's table has 300,000 to 500,000 distinct CDR3 sequences. Sequenced: blood T cells: a sorted CD56 or NKG2C T cell subset, CD4+ or CD8+ T cells, or bulk PBMC T cells (not recorded which). The receptors were sampled from a woman in her forties or fifties in good health. Both conserved end residues are part of each CDR3.

>TRBJ1-2|TRBV25-1
CASSLDREIYGYTF
>TRBJ2-1|TRBV6-1
CASSGRAGIYNEQFF
>TRBJ1-2|TRBV29-1
CSVEESRFRYTF
>TRBJ1-1|TRBV5-1
CASSFPRVNTEAFF
>TRBJ2-3|TRBV5-6
CASSPLWDTQYF
>TRBJ1-2|TRBV12-3/TRBV12-4
CASRNTGTFYGYTF
>TRBJ1-2|TRBV20-1
CSARRTNYGYTF
>TRBJ2-7|TRBV28
CASSLVGGRAREQYF
>TRBJ2-5|TRBV6-1
CASSDLAGVGETQYF
>TRBJ2-1|TRBV20-1
CSAMQGGNNEQFF
>TRBJ1-1|TRBV14
CASSQEGLAFF
>TRBJ2-3|TRBV5-1
CASNRGGLPDTQYF
>TRBJ2-2|TRBV6-1
CASSWRNTGELFF
>TRBJ1-1|TRBV6-5
CASSYSQGAAFF
>TRBJ2-1|TRBV12-3/TRBV12-4
CASSPDRVNEQFF
>TRBJ2-5|TRBV20-1
CSASKGAAGGETQYF
>TRBJ2-1|TRBV5-1
CASSSLSGWNEQFF
>TRBJ2-4|TRBV5-1
CASSPGLGSWDIQYF
>TRBJ2-3|TRBV3-1
CASSQGLGFTDTQYF
>TRBJ2-7|TRBV13
CASSPTRGHEQYF
>TRBJ2-5|TRBV9
CASSVSVGTGGETQYF
>TRBJ2-5|TRBV20-1
CSASTGGAYQETQYF
>TRBJ2-1|TRBV29-1
CSVDRAGPPYNEQFF
>TRBJ2-2|TRBV24-1
CATSDLRLQGANTGELFF
>TRBJ2-7|TRBV5-4
CASSTGPFAYEQYF
>TRBJ1-2|TRBV12-3/TRBV12-4
CATNRGDNYGYTF
>TRBJ2-1|TRBV29-1
CSVVDLNEQFF
>TRBJ2-7|TRBV5-1
CASSGTGPYEQYF
>TRBJ1-1|TRBV13
CASSVGDRGSTEAFF
>TRBJ2-5|TRBV29-1
CSVEVPYSPETQYF
>TRBJ2-7|TRBV7-2
CASSVDRGSYEQYF
>TRBJ2-2|TRBV7-2
CASSLEVREWNTGELFF
>TRBJ2-2|TRBV27
CASNTPGGRELFF
>TRBJ2-7|TRBV2
CASSLRRNYEQYF
>TRBJ1-6|TRBV25-1
CASMLKYNSPLHF
>TRBJ2-6|TRBV6-5
CASSPSGGAYSGANVLTF
>TRBJ2-5|TRBV27
CASSLQGSRVGVVKETQYF
>TRBJ2-7|TRBV12-3/TRBV12-4
CASSLLASGSSYEQYF
>TRBJ1-1|TRBV20-1
CSARDILGTGSYTEAFF
>TRBJ2-7|TRBV11-2
CASSLRTYEQYF
>TRBJ2-2|TRBV7-2
CASSSRGGIGELFF
>TRBJ2-3|TRBV5-1
CASSLRQASGRLSSTDTQYF
>TRBJ2-5|TRBV15
CATSRDTSGGGETQYF
>TRBJ2-1|TRBV13
CASSPLDRGDPQYNEQFF
>TRBJ2-7|TRBV28
CASSLTAEQYF
>TRBJ2-3|TRBV28
CAGGEGRPADTQYF